The clone carrying this TCR beta chain has only one observation. Its antigen remains unidentified. The sample comes from a study of T cells in localized non-small cell lung cancer. Notes on the study in general: Uninvolved adjacent lung, not tumor, had the highest T cell clonality.

Repertoires were generated with immunoSEQ multiplex PCR, while TCRdb's copy carries only in-frame clones and drops some. Of about 34,000 clones detected, roughly 86% appear once; the ten largest clones hold around 4%. This CDR3 is 14 amino acids long. Trimming pared 7 bases from V and 7 bases from J, leaving 17 bases between. Per germline, CDR1 LGHNT and CDR2 FRNRAP. This clonotype was sampled from a woman aged 35 to 69 with stage I lung adenocarcinoma. V is TRBV12-5 and J is TRBJ2-4; the D gene is possibly TRBD1 (5 bases). The input for sequencing was peripheral blood, taken before any cancer treatment. CDR3 loop: CASVLDSVNNIQYF. In nucleotides, the CDR3 is TGTGCTAGTGTCCTCGACAGTGTCAACAACATTCAGTACTTC. The whole variable domain, filled in from reference TRBV12-5 and TRBJ2-4, reads DARVTQTPRHKVTEMGQEVTMRCQPILGHNTVFWYRQTMMQGLELLAYFRNRAPLDDSGMPKDRFSAEMPDATLATLKIQPSEPRDSAVYFCASVLDSVNNIQYFGAGTRLSVL.